The 20 T cell receptor beta chains listed next were all sequenced from one sample in a study of T cell repertoires and HLA-DP antigens. The assay was immunoSEQ multiplex PCR, and TCRdb's table has in-frame clones only and misses some. The data hold about 110,000 clones, with 90% to 95% observed a single time. Antigens of these TCRs are unknown. The sample was CD4+ T cells from PBMCs. The receptors shown here come from a woman aged 18-30 years in good health and CMV-seronegative.

This rearrangement joins TRBV30 to TRBJ1-2, with unresolved D. V dropped 6 bases and J dropped 2 bases, with 7 bases sitting between them. Per the germline V gene, CDR1 is GTSNPN and CDR2 is SVGIG (reference sequence). This CDR3 is 11 amino acids long. In nucleotides, the CDR3 is TGTGCCTGTCAGGCGAACTATGGCTACACCTTC. It encodes CACQANYGYTF.

The chain links TRBV6-1 to TRBJ1-2, with TRBD1 matching 7 bases. V gave up 7 bases and J gave up 6 bases; unmatched junction bases: 5. CDR3 length equals 12 residues. The germline V gene has CDR1 MNHNS and CDR2 SASEGT. The CDR3, as DNA: TGTGCCAGCATCGACAGGGTAAATGGCTACACCTTC. Translation: CASIDRVNGYTF.

The chain couples TRBV2 to TRBJ2-5; 10 bases align to TRBD1. From germline, CDR1 is SNHLY and CDR2 FYNNEI. This CDR3 is built from 14 residues. The V gene end was trimmed by 2 bases and the J gene end by 4 bases; junction bases not matched to a gene: 1. In nucleotides, the CDR3 is TGTGCCAGCAGTGAATGGACAGGGGGAGAGACCCAGTACTTC. Translation gives CASSEWTGGETQYF.

The chain joins TRBV6-1 to TRBJ2-7; 10 bases map to TRBD2. The CDR3 extends over 15 amino acids. Germline V gene lookup returns CDR1 MNHNS and CDR2 SASEGT. Trimming removed 6 bases from V and 3 bases from J; junction bases left unmatched: 8. For the CDR3, the DNA is TGTGCCAGCAGAGGGGGGCTAGCGGGGGTCTACGAGCAGTACGTC. This encodes CASRGGLAGVYEQYV.

The chain joins TRBV2 to TRBJ2-1; tentative D call: TRBD2 (6 bases). CDR1 and CDR2 (germline): SNHLY, FYNNEI. Trimming removed 8 bases at V and 0 bases at J, with 17 bases between. CDR3 length: 16 residues. CDR3 coding DNA: TGTGCCAGCGGGGGGTACGGCGGAAACTCCTACAATGAGCAGTTCTTC. Translated, it gives CASGGYGGNSYNEQFF. The full variable domain, in which reference TRBV2 and TRBJ2-1 provide the parts outside the CDR3, is EPEVTQTPSHQVTQMGQEVILRCVPISNHLYFYWYRQILGQKVEFLVSFYNNEISEKSEIFDDQFSVERPDGSNFTLKIRSTKLEDSAMYFCASGGYGGNSYNEQFFGPGTRLTVL.

The chain links TRBV2 to TRBJ2-1, with TRBD2 matching 10 bases. J gave up 9 bases and V 7 bases, and 9 bases lay outside the gene matches. The CDR3 is 14 amino acids. Germline CDR1 and CDR2: SNHLY and FYNNEI. For the CDR3, the DNA is TGTGCCAGCAATGGGGGACTAGCGAGCGGTGAGCAGTTCTTC. It is translated as CASNGGLASGEQFF.

With respect to this clone: One end of the junction fails to match germline, which may point to a read error. CDR3 sequence (DNA): TGTGCCAGCAGCTTGTTCGTCGGGGGAAGGAGGTACGGGCAGTACTTC. It translates to CASSLFVGGRRYGQYF. The chain combines TRBV5-4 with TRBJ2-7; possibly TRBD2 for D (6 bases). The CDR3 is 16 amino acids. Germline V CDR1 and CDR2: SGHNT, YYREEE (reference sequence).

The genes are TRBV28 and TRBJ1-3, with 9 bases identical to TRBD1. The CDR3 has 17 residues. Germline loops: CDR1 MDHEN, CDR2 SYDVKM. V trimming: 6 bases; J trimming: 1 base; junction bases outside the gene matches: 10. Here the CDR3 reads CASRYTGQGNSGNTIYF. The CDR3 DNA reads as TGTGCCAGCAGGTACACCGGACAGGGGAATTCTGGAAACACCATATATTTT. Variable domain in full (rest from reference TRBV28 and TRBJ1-3): DVKVTQSSRYLVKRTGEKVFLECVQDMDHENMFWYRQDPGLGLRLIYFSYDVKMKEKGDIPEGYSVSREKKERFSLILESASTNQTSMYLCASRYTGQGNSGNTIYFGEGSWLTVV.

The rearrangement links TRBV18 to TRBJ2-1, with 14 positions matching TRBD2. The CDR3 contains 15 residues. The V gene's germline CDR1 is KGHSH and CDR2 LQKENI. Germline trimming cut 3 bases from V and 5 bases from J; bases unmatched to any gene: 0. Written as DNA, the CDR3 is TGTGCCAGCTCACCGGGACTAGCGGGGGACAATGAGCAGTTCTTC. Translation gives CASSPGLAGDNEQFF.

V usage is TRBV4-2 and J usage is TRBJ1-2; the match to TRBD1 covers 7 bases. The CDR3 totals 16 residues. CDR1 and CDR2 from the germline V gene are LGHNA and YNFKEQ. V shed 2 bases and J 5 bases; nucleotides not matched to a gene: 11. For the CDR3, the DNA is TGTGCCAGCAGCCAATGGGGGGACAGAAGATATTATGGCTACACCTTC. Its translation is CASSQWGDRRYYGYTF.

The rearrangement uses TRBV5-1 and TRBJ2-5, with TRBD1 as a possible D gene (6 bases). The V end lost 1 base, the J end lost 5 bases, and 9 bases lay between the germline ends. CDR3 length equals 13 residues. The germline CDR1 and CDR2 sequences are SGHRS and YFSETQ. The CDR3 sequence: CASSLSGAETQYF. CDR3 bases: TGCGCCAGCAGCTTGTCAGGGGCCGAGACCCAGTACTTC.

This chain joins TRBV6-1 and TRBJ2-1, with TRBD2 matching over 11 bases. The V and J ends lost 4 bases and 5 bases, in that order; junction bases with no gene match: 10. CDR1 and CDR2 (germline): MNHNS, SASEGT. CDR3 length: 17 amino acids. For the CDR3, the DNA is TGTGCCAGCAGTGCGATCCTAGGACTAGCGGGTAACAATGAGCAGTTCTTC. It specifies CASSAILGLAGNNEQFF.

This rearrangement joins TRBV9 to TRBJ1-3; D possibly corresponds to TRBD1 (5 bases). The CDR3 is 17 residues long. Trimming shortened V by 3 bases and J by 0 bases, and 16 bases separated the two germline ends. From germline, CDR1 is SGDLS and CDR2 YYNGEE. CDR3 residues: CASSATQGLYSGNTIYF. For the CDR3, the DNA is TGTGCCAGCAGCGCAACCCAGGGACTGTACTCTGGAAACACCATATATTTT.

This sequence joins TRBV15 and TRBJ1-5; D not resolved. Per germline, CDR1 LNHNV and CDR2 YYDKDF (reference sequence). CDR3 length: 13 amino acids. Trimming removed 5 bases from V and 5 bases from J, with 10 bases in between. The CDR3 region is CATSGQADQPQHF. DNA of the CDR3: TGTGCCACCAGCGGCCAGGCGGATCAGCCCCAGCATTTT.

The chain uses TRBV28 and TRBJ1-5, with TRBD1 matching over 7 bases. V dropped 5 bases and J dropped 3; count of bases not matched to a gene: 16. CDR3 length: 18 residues. CDR1 and CDR2 from the germline V gene are MDHEN and SYDVKM. CDR3 sequence: CASSLPRSTGRSNQPQHF. The CDR3, as DNA: TGTGCCAGCAGTCTACCTCGATCGACAGGGAGATCCAATCAGCCCCAGCATTTT.

This CDR3 reads CASSPRVSNNEKLFF. The CDR3 bases are TGTGCCAGCTCACCACGTGTATCCAATAATGAAAAACTGTTTTTT. The V gene is TRBV18, the J gene TRBJ1-4; D gene uncertain. Germline loops: CDR1 KGHSH, CDR2 LQKENI. The CDR3 has 15 residues. Trimming removed 1 base from V and 4 bases from J, with 10 bases in between.

The chain uses TRBV7-2 and TRBJ1-5; 7 nucleotides align to TRBD1. Germline assignment: CDR1 SGHTA and CDR2 FQGNSA. Trimming removed 0 bases from V and 4 bases from J; junction bases left unmatched: 3. The CDR3 sequence is 15 residues long. The CDR3, as DNA: TGTGCCAGCAGCTTAGCGGGACAGCTAAATCAGCCCCAGCATTTT. Residues: CASSLAGQLNQPQHF.

The chain employs TRBV7-9 and TRBJ2-7, with TRBD1 matching 8 bases. This CDR3 is built from 14 residues. V lost 5 bases, J lost 2 bases, and 5 bases stayed unmatched. CDR1 and CDR2 from the germline V gene are SEHNR and FQNEAQ (reference sequence). The CDR3 DNA follows: TGTGCCAGCAGCCTAGACAGGGGCCCCTACGAGCAGTACGTC. It specifies CASSLDRGPYEQYV.

In nucleotides, the CDR3 is TGTGCCAGCAGCTTATATCAGTCTCAAGAGACCCAGTACTTC. Residues: CASSLYQSQETQYF. The V call is TRBV11-2, the J call TRBJ2-5; D remains unclear. CDR1 and CDR2 (germline): SGHAT, FQNNGV. Deletions cut 2 bases from V and 2 bases from J, with 9 bases between. The CDR3 runs to 14 residues.

Notes on this clone: Other nucleotide sequences in the sample specify the same CDR3. The chain carries TRBV28 and TRBJ1-5; weak D call: TRBD1 (5 bases). Germline V CDR1 and CDR2: MDHEN, SYDVKM. The CDR3 is made up of 14 amino acids. Trimming cost V 4 bases and J 4 bases, with 11 bases left between them. As DNA, the CDR3 is TGTGCCAGCAGTTATGGGGGTGGAAATCAGCCCCAGCATTTT. Amino acids: CASSYGGGNQPQHF.